Each of the 13 T cell receptor beta chains below was sequenced from the same sample in a study of beta chain features in type 1 diabetes. Expressed TCRB transcripts got sequenced, as all isolated RNA was reverse transcribed. Clones were read by immunoSEQ multiplex PCR, and TCRdb kept only the in-frame ones, dropping some. Among a few hundred thousand clones, approximately 14% were seen once, and the ten largest hold 6.7%. Sequencing was carried out using central memory CD4+ T cells from blood. These receptors all come from a man in his thirties or forties in good health.

This clone was counted many times. This sequence joins TRBV15 and TRBJ2-1; D not certain. CDR3 length: 13 residues. V gave up 0 bases and J gave up 2 bases, with 2 bases separating them. From germline, CDR1 is LNHNV and CDR2 YYDKDF (reference sequence). The CDR3 here is CATSRDPYNEQFF. The CDR3 coding sequence is TGTGCCACCAGCAGAGATCCCTACAATGAGCAGTTCTTC.

This clone showed up just a few times. The V call is TRBV11-3, the J call TRBJ1-1; D not resolved. Trimming removed 2 bases at V and 1 base at J, with 5 bases between. CDR3 length: 13 amino acids. Germline V CDR1 and CDR2: SGHNT, YENEEA. Written as DNA, the CDR3 is TGTGCCAGCAGCTTATCGGGGAACACTGAAGCTTTCTTT. This translates into CASSLSGNTEAFF.

J is TRBJ2-1 and V is TRBV6-1, with 11 positions matching TRBD2. With V trimmed by 3 bases and J by 5 bases, 6 bases remained unmatched. Germline V gene lookup returns CDR1 MNHNS and CDR2 SASEGT. This CDR3 has 16 residues. For the CDR3, the DNA is TGTGCCAGCAGTGACCCCGGGACTAGCGGTCACAATGAGCAGTTCTTC. It is translated as CASSDPGTSGHNEQFF.

The V and J genes are TRBV6-5 and TRBJ1-4, with D unclear. Germline values: CDR1 MNHEY, CDR2 SVGAGI. The CDR3 has 13 amino acids. With 6 bases removed from V and 7 bases from J, the gap between germline ends came to 12 bases. The CDR3 reads CASSREGREKLFF. As DNA, the CDR3 is TGTGCCAGCAGCCGAGAGGGTCGTGAAAAACTGTTTTTT.

This clone appeared a few times. CDR3 residues: CASSAGQDNSPLHF. The CDR3 nucleotides read TGTGCCAGCAGCGCGGGACAGGATAATTCACCCCTCCACTTT. The chain combines TRBV7-8 with TRBJ1-6; 8 bases fit TRBD1. Per the germline V gene, CDR1 is SGHVS and CDR2 is FQNEAQ. The CDR3 runs 14 residues. The ends lost 5 bases at V and 5 bases at J; junction bases unmatched: 2. Looking up the rest from reference TRBV7-8 and TRBJ1-6 gives the full variable domain: GAGVSQSPRYKVAKRGQDVALRCDPISGHVSLFWYQQALGQGPEFLTYFQNEAQLDKSGLPSDRFFAERPEGSVSTLKIQRTQQEDSAVYLCASSAGQDNSPLHFGNGTRLTVT.

This clone has at least ten counts. Written as DNA, the CDR3 is TGTGCCAGCAGCGATACGGCAGGGAGTTCACCCCTCCACTTT. This encodes CASSDTAGSSPLHF. The V and J genes are TRBV7-9 and TRBJ1-6, with a possible D match to TRBD1 (5 bases). The germline V and J ends were trimmed by 5 bases and 9 bases, with 14 bases remaining between them. This CDR3 contains 14 residues. Germline CDR1 and CDR2: SEHNR and FQNEAQ (reference sequence).

J is TRBJ1-2 and V is TRBV6-5; 7 bases match TRBD1. This CDR3 comprises 14 residues. Germline V gene lookup returns CDR1 MNHEY and CDR2 SVGAGI. V lost 5 bases, J lost 4 bases, and 7 bases stayed unmatched. The DNA for the CDR3 is TGTGCCAGCAGTGTATCGGGACAGACCTATGGCTACACCTTC. Protein sequence: CASSVSGQTYGYTF.

This clone came up many times. The chain combines TRBV4-1 with TRBJ2-5; D not resolved. This CDR3 is built from 15 residues. The V and J ends lost 0 bases and 2 bases respectively, with 10 bases between them. Per germline, CDR1 MGHRA and CDR2 YSYEKL. The CDR3 nucleotides read TGCGCCAGCAGCCAAGAATCGGGCGGACAAGAGACCCAGTACTTC. Protein: CASSQESGGQETQYF.

The chain employs TRBV18 and TRBJ2-5; TRBD2 is a possible D gene (5 bases). Per germline, CDR1 KGHSH and CDR2 LQKENI. Trimming shortened V by 5 bases and J by 5 bases, and 9 bases separated the two germline ends. The CDR3 is 12 amino acids. CDR3 DNA: TGTGCCAGCTCATCAGGAGGCGAGACCCAGTACTTC. As protein: CASSSGGETQYF.

This clone was picked up a small number of times. The J gene is TRBJ1-5, the V gene TRBV6-5; D is perhaps TRBD1 (5 bases). In germline, CDR1 is MNHEY, CDR2 SVGAGI. Between the trimmed V and J ends, which lost 5 bases and 9 bases, there was a span of 17 bases. There are 14 residues in the CDR3. The CDR3 coding sequence is TGTGCCAGCAGTGAGTTGAGGGGTAGTTCGCCCCAGCATTTT. Amino acids: CASSELRGSSPQHF.

CDR3 sequence reads: CASSPGVQVVHEQFF. CDR3 in DNA: TGTGCCAGCTCACCAGGGGTGCAGGTGGTCCATGAGCAGTTCTTC. V is TRBV18 and J is TRBJ2-1; D unresolved. Trimming removed 2 bases from V and 8 bases from J, with 16 bases in between. CDR3 size: 15 residues. Germline lookup yields CDR1 KGHSH and CDR2 LQKENI.

This clone was counted a few times. The chain employs TRBV12-5 and TRBJ2-7; the D is unclear. The CDR3 is made up of 12 amino acids. V was pared by 2 bases and J by 7 bases, with 9 bases between. CDR1 is LGHNT, CDR2 FRNRAP, per germline. CDR3 in amino acids: CASGLPFLEQYF. The CDR3 DNA is TGTGCTAGTGGTTTGCCCTTCCTGGAGCAGTACTTC.

This clone turned up a few times. The chain links TRBV30 to TRBJ1-5; 9 bases agree with TRBD1. Germline V gives CDR1 GTSNPN, CDR2 SVGIG (reference sequence). There are 14 residues in the CDR3. With 4 bases clipped from V and 8 bases from J, the junction kept 9 bases outside the gene matches. CDR3 residues: CAWNGQGLMEPQHF. The DNA for the CDR3 is TGTGCCTGGAACGGACAGGGGTTAATGGAGCCCCAGCATTTT. The full variable domain, completed using reference TRBV30 and TRBJ1-5, is SQTIHQWPATLVQPVGSPLSLECTVEGTSNPNLYWYRQAAGRGLQLLFYSVGIGQISSEVPQNLSASRPQDRQFILSSKKLLLSDSGFYLCAWNGQGLMEPQHFGDGTRLSIL.